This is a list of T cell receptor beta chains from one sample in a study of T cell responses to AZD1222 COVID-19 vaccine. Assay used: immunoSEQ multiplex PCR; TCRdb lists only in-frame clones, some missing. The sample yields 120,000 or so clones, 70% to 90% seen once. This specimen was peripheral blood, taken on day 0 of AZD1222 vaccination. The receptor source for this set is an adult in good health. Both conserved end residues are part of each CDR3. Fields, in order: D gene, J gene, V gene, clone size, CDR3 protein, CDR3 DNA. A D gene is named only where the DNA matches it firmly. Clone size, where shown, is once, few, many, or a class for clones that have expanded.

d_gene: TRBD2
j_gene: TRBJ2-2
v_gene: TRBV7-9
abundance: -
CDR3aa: CASSRTSGGTGELFF
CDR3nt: TGTGCCAGCAGCCGGACTAGCGGGGGGACCGGGGAGCTGTTTTTT

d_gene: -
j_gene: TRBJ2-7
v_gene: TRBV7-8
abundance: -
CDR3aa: CASTRKTEPSEQYF
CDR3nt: TGTGCCAGCACGCGTAAGACGGAGCCGTCCGAGCAGTACTTC

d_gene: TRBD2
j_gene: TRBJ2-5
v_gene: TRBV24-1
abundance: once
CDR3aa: CATSASGGARETQYF
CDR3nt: TGTGCCACCAGTGCTAGCGGGGGCGCACGAGAGACCCAGTACTTC

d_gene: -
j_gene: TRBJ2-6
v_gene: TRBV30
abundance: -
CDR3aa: CAWSVRASGKSGANVLTF
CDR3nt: TGTGCCTGGAGTGTACGGGCGTCCGGAAAATCTGGGGCCAACGTCCTGACTTTC

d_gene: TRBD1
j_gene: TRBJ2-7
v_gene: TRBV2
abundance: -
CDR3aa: CASSGDDRDEQYF
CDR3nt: TGTGCCAGCAGTGGGGACGACAGGGACGAGCAGTACTTC

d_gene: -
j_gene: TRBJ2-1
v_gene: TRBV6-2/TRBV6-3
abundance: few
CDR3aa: CASSTRANIFPYNEQFF
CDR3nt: TGTGCCAGCAGTACTAGGGCTAACATTTTTCCCTACAATGAGCAGTTCTTC

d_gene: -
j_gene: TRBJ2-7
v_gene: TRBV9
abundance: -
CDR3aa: CASSALASSYEQYF
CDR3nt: TGTGCCAGCAGCGCCTTGGCCTCCTCCTACGAGCAGTACTTC

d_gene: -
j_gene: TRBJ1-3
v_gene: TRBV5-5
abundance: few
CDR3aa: CASSPDSGSSGNTIYF
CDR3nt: TGTGCCAGCAGCCCTGACAGCGGTAGCTCTGGAAACACCATATATTTT

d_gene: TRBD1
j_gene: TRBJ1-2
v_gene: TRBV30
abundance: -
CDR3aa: CAWSQSGTGRVNGYTF
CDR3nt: TGTGCCTGGAGCCAATCCGGGACAGGGAGGGTAAATGGCTACACCTTC

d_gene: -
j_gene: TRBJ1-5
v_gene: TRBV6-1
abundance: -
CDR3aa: CASSDEGRPRKHF
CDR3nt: TGTGCCAGCAGTGATGAGGGGAGGCCGCGGAAGCATTTT

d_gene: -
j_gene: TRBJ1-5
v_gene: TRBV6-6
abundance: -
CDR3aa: CASSFSPDQPQHF
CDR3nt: TGTGCCAGCAGTTTCTCGCCGGATCAGCCCCAGCATTTT

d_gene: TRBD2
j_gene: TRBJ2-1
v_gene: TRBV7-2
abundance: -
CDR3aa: CASSSGGQGLNEQFF
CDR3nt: TGTGCCAGCAGCTCGGGAGGGCAGGGGTTGAATGAGCAGTTCTTC

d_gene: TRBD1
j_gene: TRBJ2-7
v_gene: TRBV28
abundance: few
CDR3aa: CASATFRQGHEQYF
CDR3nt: TGTGCCAGCGCAACATTCCGACAGGGTCACGAGCAGTACTTC

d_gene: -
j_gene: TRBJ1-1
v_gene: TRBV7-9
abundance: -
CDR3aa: CASSLGLSRTEAFF
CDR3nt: TGTGCCAGCAGCTTAGGGCTTTCTAGAACTGAAGCTTTCTTT

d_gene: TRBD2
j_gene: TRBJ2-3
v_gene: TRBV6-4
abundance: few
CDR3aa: CASSRTSGNTDTQYF
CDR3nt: TGTGCCAGCAGTCGGACTAGCGGGAACACAGATACGCAGTATTTT

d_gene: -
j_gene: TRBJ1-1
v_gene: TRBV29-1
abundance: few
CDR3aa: CSVPDKYNTEAFF
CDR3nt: TGCAGCGTTCCAGACAAATATAACACTGAAGCTTTCTTT

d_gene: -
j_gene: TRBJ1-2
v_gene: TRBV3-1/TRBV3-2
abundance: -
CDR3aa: CASSQDSVDSRGRHGYTF
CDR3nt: TGTGCCAGCAGCCAAGATTCGGTGGACAGTCGAGGACGACACGGCTACACCTTC

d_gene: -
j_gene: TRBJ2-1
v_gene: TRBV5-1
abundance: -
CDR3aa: CASSLMGGRDNEQFF
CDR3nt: TGCGCCAGCAGCTTGATGGGGGGCAGGGACAATGAGCAGTTCTTC

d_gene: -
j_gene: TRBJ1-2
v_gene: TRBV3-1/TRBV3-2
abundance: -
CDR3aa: CASSPLRNYGYTF
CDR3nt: TGTGCCAGCAGTCCCCTACGCAACTATGGCTACACCTTC

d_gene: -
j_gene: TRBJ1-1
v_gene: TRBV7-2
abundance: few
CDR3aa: CASSVRRGTEAFF
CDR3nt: TGTGCCAGCAGCGTGAGGCGGGGCACTGAAGCTTTCTTT

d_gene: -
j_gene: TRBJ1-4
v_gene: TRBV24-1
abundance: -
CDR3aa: CATMDRNNEKLFF
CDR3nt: TGTGCCACCATGGACCGAAATAATGAAAAACTGTTTTTT

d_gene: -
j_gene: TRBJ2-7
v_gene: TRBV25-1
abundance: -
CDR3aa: CASSPTGSASYEQYF
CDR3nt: TGTGCCAGCAGTCCCACAGGGTCCGCCTCCTACGAGCAGTACTTC

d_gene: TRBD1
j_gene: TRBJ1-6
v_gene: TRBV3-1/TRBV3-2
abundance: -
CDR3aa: CASSPLVGTGVSPLHF
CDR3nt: TGTGCCAGCAGCCCCCTGGTGGGGACAGGGGTTTCACCCCTCCACTTT

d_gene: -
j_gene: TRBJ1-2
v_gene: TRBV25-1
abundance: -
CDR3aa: CASGKDSYGYTF
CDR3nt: TGTGCCAGCGGCAAGGACAGCTATGGCTACACCTTC

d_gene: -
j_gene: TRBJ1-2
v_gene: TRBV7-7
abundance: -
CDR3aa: CASSLAVAVDRLNYGYTF
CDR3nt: TGTGCTAGCAGCTTAGCGGTGGCCGTTGACCGCCTGAACTATGGCTACACCTTC

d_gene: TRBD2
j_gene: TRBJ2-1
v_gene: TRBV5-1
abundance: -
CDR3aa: CASSSQRGGYNEQFF
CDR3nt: TGCGCCAGCAGCTCCCAGCGGGGGGGCTACAATGAGCAGTTCTTC

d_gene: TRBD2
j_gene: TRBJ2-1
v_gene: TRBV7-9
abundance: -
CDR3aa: CASSHPRLGLDFNEQFF
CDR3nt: TGTGCCAGCAGCCATCCCAGACTGGGACTAGACTTTAATGAGCAGTTCTTC

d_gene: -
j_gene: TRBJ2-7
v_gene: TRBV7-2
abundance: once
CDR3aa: CASSGGGGYSYEQYF
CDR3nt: TGTGCCAGCAGCGGGGGGGGCGGTTACTCCTACGAGCAGTACTTC

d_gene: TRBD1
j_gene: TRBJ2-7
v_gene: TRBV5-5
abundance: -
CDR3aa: CASGITGVTIEQYF
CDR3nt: TGTGCCAGCGGTATTACAGGGGTTACGATCGAGCAGTACTTC

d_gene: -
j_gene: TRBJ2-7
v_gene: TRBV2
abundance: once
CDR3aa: CASSEIHSYEQYF
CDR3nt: TGTGCCAGCAGTGAAATCCACTCCTACGAGCAGTACTTC

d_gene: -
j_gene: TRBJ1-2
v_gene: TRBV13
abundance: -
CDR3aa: CASSLGRRDGYTF
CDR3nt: TGTGCCAGCAGCTTAGGCCGCCGGGATGGCTACACCTTC

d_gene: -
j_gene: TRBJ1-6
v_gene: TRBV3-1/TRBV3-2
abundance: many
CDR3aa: CASSQWNSPLHF
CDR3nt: TGTGCCAGCAGCCAATGGAATTCACCCCTCCACTTT

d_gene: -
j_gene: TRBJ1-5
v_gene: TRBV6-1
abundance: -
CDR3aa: CASSEAAGGNQPQHF
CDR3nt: TGTGCCAGCAGTGAAGCGGCCGGGGGCAATCAGCCCCAGCATTTT

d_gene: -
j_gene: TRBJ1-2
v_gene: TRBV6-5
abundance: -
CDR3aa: CASSSRQTNYGYTF
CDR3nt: TGTGCCAGCAGCTCTCGACAAACTAACTATGGCTACACCTTC

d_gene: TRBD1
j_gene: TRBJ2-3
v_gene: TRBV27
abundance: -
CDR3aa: CASMGTGKRTDTQYF
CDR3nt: TGTGCCAGCATGGGGACAGGGAAGAGAACAGATACGCAGTATTTT

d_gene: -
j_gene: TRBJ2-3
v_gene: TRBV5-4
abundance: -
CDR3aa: CASSLRQRTVGTDTQYF
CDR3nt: TGTGCCAGCAGCCTTAGACAGCGCACGGTAGGCACAGATACGCAGTATTTT

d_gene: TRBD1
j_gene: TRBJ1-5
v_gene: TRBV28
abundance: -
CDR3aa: CASTPLDRVGLNQPQHF
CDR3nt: TGTGCCAGCACCCCCCTCGACAGGGTTGGCCTCAATCAGCCCCAGCATTTT